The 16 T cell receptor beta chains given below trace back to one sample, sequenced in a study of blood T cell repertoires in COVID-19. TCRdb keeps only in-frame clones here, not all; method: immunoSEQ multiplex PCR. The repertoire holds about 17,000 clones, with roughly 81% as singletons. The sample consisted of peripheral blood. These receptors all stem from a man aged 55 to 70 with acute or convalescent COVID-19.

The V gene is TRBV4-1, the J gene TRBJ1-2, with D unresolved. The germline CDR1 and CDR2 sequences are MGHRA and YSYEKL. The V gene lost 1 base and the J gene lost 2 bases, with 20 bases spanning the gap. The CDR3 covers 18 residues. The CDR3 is CASSQALVGGLLNYGYTF. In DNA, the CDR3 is TGCGCCAGCAGCCAAGCCTTGGTGGGAGGGCTTCTCAACTATGGCTACACCTTC.

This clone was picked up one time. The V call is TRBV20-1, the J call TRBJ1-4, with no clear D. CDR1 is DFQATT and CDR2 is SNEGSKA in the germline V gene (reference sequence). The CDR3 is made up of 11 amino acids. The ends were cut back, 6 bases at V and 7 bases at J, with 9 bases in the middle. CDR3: CSAETGEKLFF. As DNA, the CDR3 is TGCAGTGCCGAAACTGGTGAAAAACTGTTTTTT.

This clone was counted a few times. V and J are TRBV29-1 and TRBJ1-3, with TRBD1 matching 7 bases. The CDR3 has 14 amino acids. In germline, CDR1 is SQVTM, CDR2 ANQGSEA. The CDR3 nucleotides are TGCAGTGCCCAACAGGGGAGCTCTGGAAACACCATATATTTT. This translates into CSAQQGSSGNTIYF. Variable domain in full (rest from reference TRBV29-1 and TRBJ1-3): SAVISQKPSRDICQRGTSLTIQCQVDSQVTMMFWYRQQPGQSLTLIATANQGSEATYESGFVIDKFPISRPNLTFSTLTVSNMSPEDSSIYLCSAQQGSSGNTIYFGEGSWLTVV.

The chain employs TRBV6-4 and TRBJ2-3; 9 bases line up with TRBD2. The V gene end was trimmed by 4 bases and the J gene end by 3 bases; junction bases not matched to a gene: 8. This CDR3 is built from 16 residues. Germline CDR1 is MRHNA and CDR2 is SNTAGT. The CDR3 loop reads CASSVRSSGGTDTQYF. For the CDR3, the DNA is TGTGCCAGCAGTGTCCGCTCCAGCGGGGGGACAGATACGCAGTATTTT.

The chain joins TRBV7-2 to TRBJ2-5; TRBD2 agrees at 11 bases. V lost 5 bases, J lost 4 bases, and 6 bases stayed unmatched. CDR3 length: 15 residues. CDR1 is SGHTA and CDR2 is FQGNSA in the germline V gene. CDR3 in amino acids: CASSLSGGGAETQYF. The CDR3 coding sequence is TGTGCCAGCAGCCTTAGCGGGGGGGGCGCAGAGACCCAGTACTTC.

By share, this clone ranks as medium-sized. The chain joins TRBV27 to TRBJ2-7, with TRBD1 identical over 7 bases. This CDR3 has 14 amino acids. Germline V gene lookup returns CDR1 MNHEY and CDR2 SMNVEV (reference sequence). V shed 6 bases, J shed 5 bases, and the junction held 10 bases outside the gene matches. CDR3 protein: CASSLLQGSHEQYF. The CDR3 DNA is TGTGCCAGCAGCTTGTTACAGGGGTCCCACGAGCAGTACTTC.

The DNA of the CDR3 is TGCGCCAGCAGGACGACAGGGATGGGAGAGACCCAGTACTTC. Residues: CASRTTGMGETQYF. This chain uses TRBV5-1 with TRBJ2-5, with TRBD1 identical over 7 bases. Losses at the gene ends were 5 bases for V and 4 bases for J; bases not matched to a gene: 8. The germline V gene encodes CDR1 SGHRS and CDR2 YFSETQ. The CDR3 spans 14 residues.

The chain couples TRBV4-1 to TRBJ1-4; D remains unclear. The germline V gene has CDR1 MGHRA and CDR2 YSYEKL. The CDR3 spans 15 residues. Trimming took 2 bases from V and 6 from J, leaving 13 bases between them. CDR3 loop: CASSQPGRGYEKLFF. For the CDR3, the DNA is TGCGCCAGCAGCCAACCTGGACGAGGGTATGAAAAACTGTTTTTT.

The CDR3 sequence is CASSASGGASEQFF. The CDR3 coding sequence is TGTGCCAGCAGCGCTAGCGGGGGGGCGAGTGAGCAGTTCTTC. J is TRBJ2-1 and V is TRBV9, with 12 bases lining up with TRBD2. Germline V gene lookup returns CDR1 SGDLS and CDR2 YYNGEE. CDR3 length: 14 amino acids. The trim removed 3 bases at V and 9 bases at J, leaving 4 bases unmatched.

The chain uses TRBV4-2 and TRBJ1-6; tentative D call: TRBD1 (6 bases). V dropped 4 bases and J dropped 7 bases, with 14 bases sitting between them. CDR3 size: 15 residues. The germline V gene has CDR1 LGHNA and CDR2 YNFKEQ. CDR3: CASSPGHFGNSPLHF. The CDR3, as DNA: TGTGCCAGCAGCCCGGGACACTTCGGCAATTCACCCCTCCACTTT.

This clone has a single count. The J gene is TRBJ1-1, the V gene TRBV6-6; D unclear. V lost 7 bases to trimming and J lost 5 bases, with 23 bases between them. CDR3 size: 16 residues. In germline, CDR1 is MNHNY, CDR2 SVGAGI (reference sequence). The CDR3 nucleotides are TGTGCCAGCAACCCCTTTACCGTGGGAGCTTGGACTGAAGCTTTCTTT. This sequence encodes CASNPFTVGAWTEAFF.

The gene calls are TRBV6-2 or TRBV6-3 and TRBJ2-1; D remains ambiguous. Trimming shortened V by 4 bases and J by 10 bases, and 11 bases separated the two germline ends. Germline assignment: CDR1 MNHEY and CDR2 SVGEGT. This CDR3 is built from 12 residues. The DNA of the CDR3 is TGTGCCAGCAGTTTGGCGTGGGCGGAGCAGTTCTTC. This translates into CASSLAWAEQFF.

The CDR3 DNA reads TGTGCCAGCAGCTCACTGACAGGACTAGGGGCTGAAGCTTTCTTT. This sequence encodes CASSSLTGLGAEAFF. This chain uses TRBV7-3 with TRBJ1-1; a weak D match, TRBD1 (6 bases). Trimming removed 4 bases from V and 6 bases from J, with 18 bases in between. This CDR3 is built from 15 residues. CDR1 and CDR2 (germline): SGHTA, FQGTGA.

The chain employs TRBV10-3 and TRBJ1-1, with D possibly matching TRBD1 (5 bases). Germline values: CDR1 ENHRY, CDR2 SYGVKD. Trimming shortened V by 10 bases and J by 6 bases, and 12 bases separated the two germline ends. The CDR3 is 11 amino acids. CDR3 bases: TGTGCCAGCCAAAGGGGCGCTGAAGCTTTCTTT. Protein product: CASQRGAEAFF.

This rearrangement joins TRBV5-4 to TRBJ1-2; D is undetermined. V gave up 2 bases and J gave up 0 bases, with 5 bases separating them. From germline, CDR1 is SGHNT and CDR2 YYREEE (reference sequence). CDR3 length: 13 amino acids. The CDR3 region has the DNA TGTGCCAGCAGCTTAGAGGCTAACTATGGCTACACCTTC. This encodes CASSLEANYGYTF.

Here the CDR3 DNA reads TGCGCCAGCAGTTACCCGACTGGAGGTGTCGAGACCCAGTACTTC. Translated, it gives CASSYPTGGVETQYF. V usage is TRBV5-1 and J usage is TRBJ2-5, with D possibly being TRBD2 (5 bases). The CDR3 contains 15 residues. Germline CDR1 and CDR2: SGHRS and YFSETQ. V shed 5 bases and J shed 5 bases, with 19 bases lying between them.